The 20 T cell receptor beta chains given below trace back to one sample, sequenced in a study of preoperative IRX-2 immunotherapy in early breast cancer. Sample treatment: preoperative locoregional IRX-2 cytokine immunotherapy. Clones were sequenced by immunoSEQ multiplex PCR, and TCRdb holds only the in-frame ones, with some missing. The sample consists of 20,000 to 30,000 clones, roughly four fifths of them appearing once. The sequenced sample was lymph node tissue, obtained after IRX-2 immunotherapy. The receptor set was obtained from a human donor with breast cancer.

The V gene is TRBV28, the J gene TRBJ1-2, with D maybe TRBD1 (5 bases). The length of the CDR3 is 13 residues. The germline gives CDR1 MDHEN, CDR2 SYDVKM. The V gene lost 5 bases and the J gene lost 8 bases, with 15 bases spanning the gap. The chain's CDR3 is CASSPGRVRGYTF. In nucleotides, the CDR3 is TGTGCCAGCAGTCCAGGGAGGGTTAGGGGCTACACCTTC.

V usage is TRBV18 and J usage is TRBJ2-5; 10 bases agree with TRBD2. Germline V gene lookup returns CDR1 KGHSH and CDR2 LQKENI. This CDR3 is 16 amino acids long. V dropped 2 bases and J dropped 0; count of bases not matched to a gene: 3. The CDR3 DNA reads as TGTGCCAGCTCACCAATTCTAGCGGGAGACCAAGAGACCCAGTACTTC. Protein: CASSPILAGDQETQYF.

V usage is TRBV1 and J usage is TRBJ2-1; TRBD2, the table's D call, lacks a check against the DNA. TRBV1 is recorded as a pseudogene. The CDR3 is 13 amino acids. CDR3 nucleotide sequence: TGCGCCAGCAGCCAAGTTAGCACCGATGAGCAGTTCTTC. Translating gives CASSQVSTDEQFF.

The chain recombines TRBV11-3 with TRBJ2-5, with 10 bases fitting TRBD2. Germline V gene lookup returns CDR1 SGHNT and CDR2 YENEEA. This CDR3 comprises 18 residues. Unmatched junction bases numbered 16, after V lost 5 bases and J lost 4 bases. The CDR3 region is CASSLPTALAGVGETQYF. Here the CDR3 DNA reads TGTGCCAGCAGCCTCCCGACGGCGCTAGCGGGAGTCGGAGAGACCCAGTACTTC.

This sequence joins TRBV7-6 and TRBJ2-7; TRBD1 aligns across 7 bases. Germline values: CDR1 SGHVS, CDR2 FNYEAQ. J gave up 2 bases and V 5 bases, and 15 bases lay outside the gene matches. CDR3 length: 17 residues. The DNA of the CDR3 is TGTGCCAGCAGCCGTAAACTGGAGACGACAGGGCCCTACGAGCAGTACTTC. Residues: CASSRKLETTGPYEQYF.

The chain recombines TRBV19 with TRBJ1-3, with D hard to call. V was clipped by 3 bases and J by 2 bases, with 8 bases between them. There are 14 residues in the CDR3. CDR1 is LNHDA, CDR2 SQIVND, per germline (reference sequence). The CDR3 DNA is TGTGCCAGTAGTATCGGCGAGACTGGAAACACCATATATTTT. It is translated as CASSIGETGNTIYF.

This clone appeared a few times. The rearrangement uses TRBV28 and TRBJ2-7, with D uncertain. Trimming shortened V by 6 bases and J by 3 bases, and 15 bases separated the two germline ends. The CDR3 spans 14 residues. CDR1 and CDR2 (germline): MDHEN, SYDVKM. CDR3 region: CASRRTPPNYEQYF. DNA of the CDR3: TGTGCCAGCAGGAGGACCCCCCCGAACTACGAGCAGTACTTC. The full variable domain, its missing parts supplied by reference TRBV28 and TRBJ2-7, is DVKVTQSSRYLVKRTGEKVFLECVQDMDHENMFWYRQDPGLGLRLIYFSYDVKMKEKGDIPEGYSVSREKKERFSLILESASTNQTSMYLCASRRTPPNYEQYFGPGTRLTVT.

The chain carries TRBV11-3 and TRBJ2-1, with D possibly called TRBD1 or TRBD2 (5 bases each). V was clipped by 3 bases and J by 6 bases, with 18 bases between them. CDR1 and CDR2 (germline): SGHNT, YENEEA. The CDR3 has 16 residues. CDR3 region: CASSLGRFSVGNEQFF. CDR3 bases: TGTGCCAGCAGCTTGGGACGTTTTTCGGTTGGCAATGAGCAGTTCTTC.

This chain uses TRBV11-3 with TRBJ2-2, with 9 bases fitting TRBD2. Losses at the gene ends were 1 base for V and 2 bases for J; bases not matched to a gene: 5. In germline, CDR1 is SGHNT, CDR2 YENEEA. The CDR3 length is 17 residues. The CDR3 sequence is CASSLGTGLANTGELFF. CDR3 nucleotide sequence: TGTGCCAGCAGCTTAGGGACGGGACTAGCAAACACCGGGGAGCTGTTTTTT.

The genes are TRBV6-8 and TRBJ1-1; D perhaps matches TRBD1 (5 bases). The CDR3 runs 14 residues. Trimming stripped 0 bases from V and 4 bases from J, with 9 bases between. The germline V gene encodes CDR1 MNHGY and CDR2 SAAAGT. The CDR3 spells CASSYSEGSTEAFF. CDR3 coding DNA: TGTGCCAGCAGTTACTCGGAGGGGAGCACTGAAGCTTTCTTT.

The J gene is TRBJ1-2, the V gene TRBV11-3, with TRBD1 identical over 11 bases. CDR1 SGHNT and CDR2 YENEEA come from the germline V gene. The V and J ends lost 4 bases and 4 bases, in that order; junction bases with no gene match: 5. The CDR3 totals 15 residues. Written as DNA, the CDR3 is TGTGCCAGCAGCTCTCCGGGACAGGGGGGCTATGGCTACACCTTC. Translation: CASSSPGQGGYGYTF.

The CDR3 sequence is CASSPLTYQPQHF. DNA for the CDR3: TGTGCCAGCAGTCCGCTAACTTATCAGCCCCAGCATTTT. The genes are TRBV6-8 and TRBJ1-5; D not certain. The germline CDR1 and CDR2 sequences are MNHGY and SAAAGT. V lost 5 bases, J lost 5 bases, and 10 bases lay in between. The CDR3 is 13 amino acids.

This clone has only a few counts. The J gene is TRBJ1-3, the V gene TRBV19, with D uncertain. The CDR3 is 13 amino acids. Trimming pared 6 bases from V and 2 bases from J, leaving 8 bases between. Germline assignment: CDR1 LNHDA and CDR2 SQIVND (reference sequence). CDR3: CASRAGPGNTIYF. The CDR3 region has the DNA TGTGCCAGTAGAGCCGGGCCTGGAAACACCATATATTTT.

This clone turned up a few times. This sequence joins TRBV19 and TRBJ1-1; 7 bases are a match to TRBD1. Germline V lookup: CDR1 LNHDA, CDR2 SQIVND (reference sequence). The CDR3 is made up of 14 amino acids. V dropped 4 bases and J dropped 0; count of bases not matched to a gene: 2. The CDR3 sequence is CASSRGQLNTEAFF. Here the CDR3 DNA reads TGTGCCAGTAGTAGGGGACAGCTGAACACTGAAGCTTTCTTT.

The J gene is TRBJ1-2, the V gene TRBV7-6, with D uncertain. The CDR3 contains 14 residues. Per germline, CDR1 SGHVS and CDR2 FNYEAQ. The V and J ends lost 5 bases and 8 bases respectively, with 18 bases between them. The CDR3 nucleotides are TGTGCCAGCAGCCAATACGCCGCCCAAGGAGGCTACACCTTC. Its protein product is CASSQYAAQGGYTF.

This clone was picked up one time. This chain joins TRBV29-1 and TRBJ1-1; D gene unclear. V shed 4 bases and J shed 1 base, with 16 bases lying between them. This CDR3 has 15 amino acids. The germline gives CDR1 SQVTM, CDR2 ANQGSEA. CDR3 protein: CSVVRELISNTEAFF. The CDR3 bases are TGCAGCGTTGTAAGAGAACTGATTTCGAACACTGAAGCTTTCTTT.

The V and J genes are TRBV6-8 and TRBJ2-1; 8 nucleotides agree with TRBD2. Germline CDR1 reads MNHGY; CDR2 reads SAAAGT. The CDR3 totals 14 residues. Losses at the gene ends were 2 bases for V and 4 bases for J; bases not matched to a gene: 1. The CDR3: CASSYGTRYNEQFF. CDR3 sequence (DNA): TGTGCCAGCAGTTACGGGACTAGATACAATGAGCAGTTCTTC.

This chain joins TRBV19 and TRBJ1-4; D is uncertain. CDR1 LNHDA and CDR2 SQIVND come from the germline V gene (reference sequence). The CDR3 is 16 residues long. V was cut by 6 bases and J by 10 bases, with 24 bases left in between. The CDR3 DNA sequence: TGTGCCAGTAGAGATCCACAAGGCGGGCCAGTTGGAAAACTGTTTTTT. It specifies CASRDPQGGPVGKLFF.

V and J are TRBV11-3 and TRBJ2-7; possible D gene TRBD1, 6 bases. The CDR3 totals 14 residues. Per germline, CDR1 SGHNT and CDR2 YENEEA. With 1 base removed from V and 4 bases from J, the gap between germline ends came to 11 bases. The CDR3 DNA reads as TGTGCCAGCAGCTTAGGGGCAGGGGAGTACGAGCAGTACTTC. Translated: CASSLGAGEYEQYF.

The CDR3 loop is CASSSSSGRETHEQFF. CDR3 DNA sequence: TGTGCCAGCAGCTCCTCCTCGGGTCGGGAAACACATGAGCAGTTCTTC. The chain joins TRBV7-6 to TRBJ2-1; TRBD2 might be the D (5 bases). CDR1 is SGHVS and CDR2 is FNYEAQ in the germline V gene. The V gene lost 4 bases and the J gene lost 8 bases, with 21 bases spanning the gap. CDR3 length equals 16 residues.